The 28 T cell receptor beta chains below were found in one sample sequenced in a study of Graves' ophthalmopathy and Graves' hyperthyroidism. Amplified TCR beta CDR3 regions were obtained using RNA transcripts as template. Scientists carried out first-round RT-PCR using HTBI primers and then a second-round multiplex PCR. One entry per CDR3 protein, called by TCRdb with MiXCR from the multiplex PCR reads. The sample has 200,000 to 250,000 distinct CDR3 sequences, around a fifth seen once; the top ten hold under 55%. Sequenced material: peripheral blood. These receptors came from a woman between 50 and 59 years old with Graves' ophthalmopathy.

This clonotype showed up many times. The rearrangement joins TRBV11-1 to TRBJ2-5; weak D call: TRBD2 (5 bases). Germline V gene sequence: CDR1 SGHAT, CDR2 FQDESV (reference sequence). This CDR3 is 17 amino acids long. Trimming stripped 5 bases from V and 4 bases from J, with 23 bases between. CDR3 residues: CASSRLADNSIRETQYF. Written as DNA, the CDR3 is TGTGCCAGCAGCCGGCTAGCTGACAACTCAATCAGAGAGACCCAGTACTTC.

There are many counts of this clonotype. The chain carries TRBV11-2 and TRBJ2-2; D possibly corresponds to TRBD1 (6 bases). Germline lookup yields CDR1 SGHAT and CDR2 FQNNGV. V was pared by 8 bases and J by 2 bases, with 12 bases between. The CDR3 has 14 amino acids. The CDR3 is CASPGTTNTGELFF. CDR3 sequence (DNA): TGTGCCAGCCCCGGGACAACTAACACCGGGGAGCTGTTTTTT.

At least ten counts were recorded for this clonotype. The chain combines TRBV5-1 with TRBJ1-2, with no clear D. Germline loops: CDR1 SGHRS, CDR2 YFSETQ. This CDR3 spans 13 amino acids. The V and J ends lost 5 bases and 8 bases respectively, with 16 bases between them. The CDR3 coding sequence is TGCGCCAGCAGTCCCGGGCCCCCCCGAGGCTACACCTTC. Translated, it gives CASSPGPPRGYTF.

This clonotype was seen repeatedly, ten times or more. V is TRBV12-3 or TRBV12-4 and J is TRBJ1-2, with D possibly matching TRBD1 (5 bases). Trimming left V 6 bases short and J 8 bases short, with 13 bases between. The CDR3 sequence is 12 residues long. The CDR3, as DNA: TGTGCCAGCAGCCTGACAGTCGGGGGCTACACCTTC. Its translation is CASSLTVGGYTF.

The J gene is TRBJ1-5, the V gene TRBV12-3 or TRBV12-4; 9 nucleotides align to TRBD1. This CDR3 has 14 amino acids. J was trimmed by 5 bases and V by 6 bases; bases with no gene match: 5. CDR3 sequence reads: CASSRDREDQPQHF. As DNA, the CDR3 is TGTGCCAGCAGCCGGGACAGGGAGGATCAGCCCCAGCATTTT.

Ten or more counts support this clonotype. The chain has TRBV28 and TRBJ2-2; weak D call: TRBD2 (6 bases). The CDR3 runs to 13 residues. The V end lost 6 bases, the J end lost 11 bases, and 16 bases lay between the germline ends. Germline V gene sequence: CDR1 MDHEN, CDR2 SYDVKM. CDR3 sequence: CASRYGGVGELFF. The CDR3 DNA sequence: TGTGCCAGCAGATACGGGGGAGTAGGCGAGCTGTTTTTT.

This clonotype was detected ten times or more. The gene calls are TRBV11-2 and TRBJ1-2; 7 nucleotides agree with TRBD1. The CDR3 spans 14 residues. Germline CDR1 is SGHAT and CDR2 is FQNNGV. V lost 6 bases and J lost 11; bases outside the gene matches: 15. The CDR3, as DNA: TGTGCCAGCAGGGAATCGGGACAGCCATTTGGGTACACCTTC. Its protein is CASRESGQPFGYTF.

As regards this clonotype: Sequence at one end of the junction differs from germline and may be a read error. The chain recombines TRBV19 with TRBJ2-7; weak D call: TRBD1 (5 bases). CDR1 and CDR2 from the germline V gene are LNHDA and SQIVND (reference sequence). The CDR3 has 13 amino acids. CDR3 in DNA: TGTGCCAGTAGTATAGGGCAGGGCTACGAGCTGTACTTC. Protein sequence: CASSIGQGYELYF.

The sample holds many counts of this clonotype. The chain couples TRBV28 to TRBJ1-5; the D is unclear. V lost 6 bases and J lost 11, with 11 bases in between. This CDR3 is built from 11 residues. Germline CDR1 and CDR2: MDHEN and SYDVKM. The CDR3 region has the DNA TGTGCCAGCAGCTATAGAAGGTCCCAGCATTTT. Its translation is CASSYRRSQHF.

In this sample, this clonotype turned up many times. V is TRBV28 and J is TRBJ2-7; a weak D match, TRBD2 (6 bases). Trimming took 7 bases from V and 1 from J, leaving 14 bases between them. The CDR3 has 14 residues. CDR1 is MDHEN, CDR2 SYDVKM, per germline. The CDR3 region is CASMGTVRSYEQYF. The DNA for the CDR3 is TGTGCCAGCATGGGGACTGTTAGGTCCTACGAGCAGTACTTC.

This clonotype was counted ten times or more. This chain links TRBV7-2 with TRBJ2-7; the D is unclear. The CDR3 consists of 12 residues. CDR1 SGHTA and CDR2 FQGNSA come from the germline V gene. Trimming left V 5 bases short and J 3 bases short, with 8 bases between. CDR3 region: CASSPDRYEQYF. CDR3 coding DNA: TGTGCCAGCAGCCCGGATCGCTACGAGCAGTACTTC.

This clonotype was seen many times. This chain links TRBV6-4 with TRBJ2-5, with D perhaps matching TRBD1 (6 bases). The ends were cut back, 6 bases at V and 5 bases at J, with 13 bases in the middle. Per the germline V gene, CDR1 is MRHNA and CDR2 is SNTAGT. The CDR3 loop spans 13 amino acids. CDR3 loop: CASRTGSLETQYF. The CDR3 coding sequence is TGTGCCAGCAGAACAGGGTCTTTGGAGACCCAGTACTTC.

Comments on this clonotype: A read error may produce the germline difference seen at one junction end. J is TRBJ2-7 and V is TRBV19, with 10 bases lining up with TRBD2. The CDR3 has 15 amino acids. The germline V gene has CDR1 LNHDA and CDR2 SQIVND (reference sequence). CDR3 in DNA: TGTGCCAGTAGTGTTACAGGGACTAGCGCCTACGAGCATTACTTC. It specifies CASSVTGTSAYEHYF.

This clonotype was found many times. CDR3 residues: CASSDRGREKYKNIQYF. The CDR3, as DNA: TGTGCCAGCAGTGACCGGGGCAGGGAGAAATATAAAAACATTCAGTACTTC. The chain has TRBV6-4 and TRBJ2-4, with D tentatively TRBD1 or TRBD2 (5 bases each). From germline, CDR1 is MRHNA and CDR2 SNTAGT. V lost 2 bases and J 4 bases, leaving 18 bases between the germline ends. This CDR3 has 17 residues.

This clonotype was recorded many times. The CDR3 loop reads CASSYSRKSSYEQYF. CDR3 in DNA: TGTGCCAGCAGTTACTCTCGCAAGAGCTCCTACGAGCAGTACTTC. The chain links TRBV6-2 or TRBV6-3 to TRBJ2-7; D is unclear. Germline V lookup: CDR1 MNHEY, CDR2 SVGEGT. Trimming took off 0 bases at V and 0 bases at J, with 9 bases between the two ends. The CDR3 has 15 amino acids.

The table lists this clonotype with many counts. The missing conserved phenylalanine or tryptophan at the end of this CDR3 makes a read error likely. It is unclear where the CDR3 begins or ends on the DNA, so no DNA is shown, and the CDR3 is as TCRdb lists it. The chain has TRBV12-3 or TRBV12-4 and TRBJ2-7; TRBD2, the table's D call, lacks a check against the DNA. Ends included, the CDR3 has 18 residues. CDR3 region: CASSPRPGTSGRPTSRFA.

The V gene is TRBV9, the J gene TRBJ1-6; D not resolved. CDR1 and CDR2 from the germline V gene are SGDLS and YYNGEE. This CDR3 has 15 residues. V was cut by 1 base and J by 9 bases, with 14 bases left in between. Here the CDR3 DNA reads TGTGCCAGCAGCGTACGGAGCGGGAGCGGTTCACCCCTCCACTTT. This gives the protein CASSVRSGSGSPLHF. Full variable domain (remainder filled in from reference TRBV9 and TRBJ1-6): DSGVTQTPKHLITATGQRVTLRCSPRSGDLSVYWYQQSLDQGLQFLIQYYNGEERAKGNILERFSAQQFPDLHSELNLSSLELGDSALYFCASSVRSGSGSPLHFGNGTRLTVT.

In its sample, this clonotype was seen many times. The rearrangement uses TRBV30 and TRBJ1-3; no clear D. This CDR3 spans 15 amino acids. Trimming removed 2 bases from V and 0 bases from J, with 11 bases in between. Germline V gene data show CDR1 as GTSNPN and CDR2 as SVGIG (reference sequence). Here the CDR3 DNA reads TGTGCCTGGAGTACTGGACGGCCCTCTGGAAACACCATATATTTT. Amino acid sequence: CAWSTGRPSGNTIYF.

This clonotype was detected a few times. A much larger clone differs by one base, so this may be a read error. For the CDR3, the DNA is TGTGCCGGCAGCTTAAGCGACAGGGCAAGCAATCAGCCCCAGCATTTT. Residues: CAGSLSDRASNQPQHF. The chain uses TRBV7-3 and TRBJ1-5; 7 bases line up with TRBD1. The CDR3 has 16 amino acids. The germline V gene has CDR1 SGHTA and CDR2 FQGTGA.

The sample holds many counts of this clonotype. The gene calls are TRBV20-1 and TRBJ2-7, with 8 positions matching TRBD2. This CDR3 spans 16 amino acids. Germline trimming cut 2 bases from V and 5 bases from J; bases unmatched to any gene: 14. Germline V gene lookup returns CDR1 DFQATT and CDR2 SNEGSKA (reference sequence). The CDR3 sequence is CSARQNPRLAGNEQYF. The CDR3 bases are TGCAGTGCTAGACAGAACCCTCGGTTAGCGGGGAACGAGCAGTACTTC.

This clonotype was detected many times. V is TRBV29-1 and J is TRBJ1-2, with TRBD1 matching over 9 bases. CDR1 is SQVTM, CDR2 ANQGSEA, per germline. This CDR3 has 16 residues. After removal of 5 bases from V and 7 bases from J, the junction contained 17 bases not matched to a gene. CDR3: CSVSAGTGRGFGGYTF. In DNA form, the CDR3 reads TGCAGCGTTTCCGCCGGGACAGGGAGGGGGTTTGGTGGCTACACCTTC.

This clonotype was counted at least ten times. This chain uses TRBV7-9 with TRBJ2-5; D perhaps matches TRBD2 (6 bases). Trimming took 5 bases from V and 2 from J, leaving 15 bases between them. CDR1 is SEHNR, CDR2 FQNEAQ, per germline (reference sequence). The CDR3 is made up of 15 amino acids. The CDR3, as DNA: TGTGCCAGCAGCGCCCAAGGACTACTACAAGAGACCCAGTACTTC. The encoded protein is CASSAQGLLQETQYF.

The rearrangement uses TRBV29-1 and TRBJ1-1; no definite D call. The CDR3 has 13 residues. Germline-derived CDR1 and CDR2 are SQVTM and ANQGSEA. V gave up 1 base and J gave up 3 bases, with 9 bases separating them. CDR3 sequence: CSVEGQLDTEAFF. The CDR3 DNA is TGCAGCGTTGAAGGGCAGCTAGACACTGAAGCTTTCTTT.

This clonotype has a count of ten or more. The chain couples TRBV11-2 to TRBJ1-1, with D possibly TRBD1 on 6 matching bases. Between the trimmed V and J ends, which lost 8 bases and 1 base, there was a span of 14 bases. The CDR3 has 14 residues. Per germline, CDR1 SGHAT and CDR2 FQNNGV. CDR3 in amino acids: CASGRGSSNTEAFF. CDR3 in DNA: TGTGCCAGCGGCAGGGGAAGTTCGAACACTGAAGCTTTCTTT.

This clonotype was seen only once. The gene calls are TRBV7-3 and TRBJ2-2; D not resolved. The germline V gene encodes CDR1 SGHTA and CDR2 FQGTGA. Trimming left V 3 bases short and J 3 bases short, with 8 bases between. The CDR3 totals 14 residues. The CDR3, as DNA: TGTGCCAGCAGCTTTAGGGCCGACACCGGGGAGCTGTTTTTT. Amino acids: CASSFRADTGELFF.

This chain links TRBV15 with TRBJ2-7; D ambiguous. V shed 1 base and J shed 6 bases, with 7 bases lying between them. The CDR3 loop spans 12 amino acids. The germline gives CDR1 LNHNV, CDR2 YYDKDF (reference sequence). Here the CDR3 reads CATSRVGVEQYF. In DNA, the CDR3 is TGTGCCACCAGCAGAGTCGGCGTCGAGCAGTACTTC.

This clonotype occurred many times. The genes are TRBV7-9 and TRBJ1-1, with D possibly being TRBD1 (6 bases). The germline CDR1 and CDR2 sequences are SEHNR and FQNEAQ (reference sequence). This CDR3 is built from 14 residues. The ends were cut back, 7 bases at V and 0 bases at J, with 12 bases in the middle. The chain's CDR3 is CASTIQGMNTEAFF. The CDR3 nucleotides read TGTGCCAGCACCATACAGGGCATGAACACTGAAGCTTTCTTT.

This clonotype was found a few times. This chain connects TRBV6-5 to TRBJ2-5; maybe TRBD1 (6 bases). Germline assignment: CDR1 MNHEY and CDR2 SVGAGI. Trimming stripped 4 bases from V and 4 bases from J, with 10 bases between. This CDR3 spans 13 amino acids. Written as DNA, the CDR3 is TGTGCCAGCAGTTCAGGGGTTCGAGAGACCCAGTACTTC. Its translation: CASSSGVRETQYF.